This record covers a single T cell receptor (beta chain). CDR1 SGHTA and CDR2 FQGNSA come from the germline V gene. The CDR3 consists of 14 residues. J lost 5 bases, V lost 4 bases, and 7 bases had no gene match. Authors' data handling: Reference gene primer amplification gave estimated nucleated cell counts. Profiled with immunoSEQ multiplex PCR; TCRdb holds only in-frame clones, not every one. For V, J and clone size, that table is used; D and trimming come from the DNA. The data hold about 78,000 clones, with roughly 80% observed a single time. The record originates from a study of blood T cell repertoires in COVID-19. Study-wide background: Samples taken during acute and convalescent COVID-19 were collected in the United States, Italy and Spain.

What was sequenced was peripheral blood. The receptor's source is a man aged 55 to 69 with active or convalescent COVID-19. The V and J genes are TRBV7-2 and TRBJ1-1; 7 bases align to TRBD1. The CDR3 DNA sequence: TGTGCCAGCAGCTACCGGGACAGCGAGACTGAAGCTTTCTTT. Its protein is CASSYRDSETEAFF.